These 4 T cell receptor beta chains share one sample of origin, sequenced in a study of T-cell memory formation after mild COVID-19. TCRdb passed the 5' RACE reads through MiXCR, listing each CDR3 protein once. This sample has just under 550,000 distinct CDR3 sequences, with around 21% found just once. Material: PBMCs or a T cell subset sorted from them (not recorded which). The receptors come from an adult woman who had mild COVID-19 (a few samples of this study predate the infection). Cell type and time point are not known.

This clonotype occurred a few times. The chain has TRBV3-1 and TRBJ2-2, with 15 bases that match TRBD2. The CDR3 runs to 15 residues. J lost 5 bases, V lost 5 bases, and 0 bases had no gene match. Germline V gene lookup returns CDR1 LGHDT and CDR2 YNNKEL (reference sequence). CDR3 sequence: CASSGLAGGTGELFF. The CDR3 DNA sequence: TGTGCCAGCAGCGGACTAGCGGGGGGGACCGGGGAGCTGTTTTTT.

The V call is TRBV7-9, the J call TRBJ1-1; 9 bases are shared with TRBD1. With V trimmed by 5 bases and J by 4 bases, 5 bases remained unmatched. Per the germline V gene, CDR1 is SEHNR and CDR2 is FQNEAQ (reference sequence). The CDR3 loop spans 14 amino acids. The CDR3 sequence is CASSLDRGITEAFF. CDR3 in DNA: TGTGCCAGCAGCCTAGACAGGGGGATCACTGAAGCTTTCTTT.

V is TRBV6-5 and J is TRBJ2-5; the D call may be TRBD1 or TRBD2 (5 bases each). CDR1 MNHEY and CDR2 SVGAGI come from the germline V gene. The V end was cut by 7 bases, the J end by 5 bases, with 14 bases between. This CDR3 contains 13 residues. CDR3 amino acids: CASKPGTGETQYF. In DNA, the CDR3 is TGTGCCAGCAAACCCGGGACCGGGGAGACCCAGTACTTC.

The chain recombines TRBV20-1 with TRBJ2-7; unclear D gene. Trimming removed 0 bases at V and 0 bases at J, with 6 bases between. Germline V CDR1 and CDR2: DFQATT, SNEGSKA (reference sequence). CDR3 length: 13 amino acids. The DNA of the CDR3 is TGCAGTGCTAGAGAACCGAGCTCCTACGAGCAGTACTTC. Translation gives CSAREPSSYEQYF.